This T cell receptor beta chain was obtained from a study of graft-versus-host responses after intestinal transplantation. On the study more broadly: Following induction with anti-thymocyte globulin, all recipients were given tacrolimus and steroids for three to four years.

Some clones are missing from TCRdb's copy, which holds only in-frame ones; the method was immunoSEQ multiplex PCR. The sample lists approximately 16,000 clones, approximately 89% occurring once. The sequence was obtained from a human patient who received an intestinal transplant, so some T cells may come from the graft donor. The input for sequencing was PBMCs, taken approximately 15 weeks after intestinal transplant.

Here the CDR3 reads CASILAGGRNYEQYF. DNA for the CDR3: TGTGCCAGCATCTTAGCGGGAGGGAGGAACTACGAGCAGTACTTC. The chain has TRBV2 and TRBJ2-7, with 11 bases identical to TRBD2. CDR3 length: 15 amino acids. The V segment lost 7 bases and the J segment 3 bases; nucleotides outside the gene matches: 8. Germline values: CDR1 SNHLY, CDR2 FYNNEI.